Listed below are T cell receptor beta chains from one sample, sequenced in a study of shared clonotypes between healthy human individuals. The assay was immunoSEQ multiplex PCR, and TCRdb's table has in-frame clones only and misses some. The sample includes about 1.1 million clones, 70% to 85% of them seen just once. Sequenced sample: memory CD4+ T cells from PBMCs. Receptors were obtained from a man younger than 35 in good health. Some clones in this sample may be carry-over from other donors' samples. CDR3s include the opening cysteine and the closing phenylalanine or tryptophan. A D gene is named only where the DNA matches it firmly. For some rows the clone size is stated as once, few or many, or as a class when expanded; others skip it.

J gene	D gene	V gene	clone size	CDR3 protein	CDR3 DNA
TRBJ1-2	NA	TRBV11-2	few	CASSLVADYGYTF	TGTGCCAGCAGCTTAGTTGCGGACTATGGCTACACCTTC
TRBJ2-7	NA	TRBV4-1	NA	CASSQDPRTQRGEQYF	TGCGCTAGCAGCCAGGACCCAAGGACGCAGAGGGGCGAGCAGTACTTC
TRBJ1-2	TRBD1	TRBV28	once	CASSSFGQGYYGYTF	TGTGCCAGCAGTTCATTCGGACAGGGCTACTATGGCTACACCTTC
TRBJ2-7	TRBD1	TRBV6-6	NA	CASRLLQGAYEQYF	TGTGCCAGCAGGTTGTTACAGGGGGCCTACGAGCAGTACTTC
TRBJ1-2	TRBD1	TRBV7-9	NA	CASSLAWPSQGAEDGYTF	TGTGCCAGCAGCTTAGCCTGGCCTTCGCAGGGGGCGGAAGATGGCTACACCTTC
TRBJ2-7	NA	TRBV29-1	NA	CSVGTGDSYEQYF	TGCAGCGTTGGGACGGGGGACTCCTACGAGCAGTACTTC
TRBJ2-7	NA	TRBV6-1	NA	CASSRSRWWAYEQYF	TGTGCCAGCAGCCGATCCCGTTGGTGGGCCTACGAGCAGTACTTC
TRBJ2-2	TRBD2	TRBV9	NA	CASSVVAGAPTGELFF	TGTGCCAGCAGCGTCGTAGCGGGAGCCCCCACCGGGGAGCTGTTTTTT
TRBJ2-5	TRBD2	TRBV10-2	few	CATAFSGRKTQYF	TGCGCCACGGCATTTAGCGGGAGGAAGACCCAGTACTTC
TRBJ2-7	TRBD2	TRBV2	NA	CASSWTSGPPGEQYF	TGTGCCAGCAGTTGGACTAGCGGGCCCCCGGGAGAGCAGTACTTC
TRBJ2-1	NA	TRBV18	NA	CASSPGVVVYEQFF	TGTGCCAGCTCACCCGGGGTGGTGGTTTATGAGCAGTTCTTC
TRBJ1-3	NA	TRBV4-3	NA	CASAKTDGGNTIYF	TGCGCCAGCGCAAAGACAGACGGGGGAAACACCATATATTTT
TRBJ2-1	TRBD2	TRBV7-7	NA	CASSLAPGLANYNEQFF	TGTGCCAGCAGCTTAGCCCCGGGACTAGCGAATTACAATGAGCAGTTCTTC
TRBJ2-7	NA	TRBV27	NA	CASSSRPGISGEQYF	TGTGCCAGCAGTTCCCGACCGGGAATCTCGGGTGAGCAGTACTTC